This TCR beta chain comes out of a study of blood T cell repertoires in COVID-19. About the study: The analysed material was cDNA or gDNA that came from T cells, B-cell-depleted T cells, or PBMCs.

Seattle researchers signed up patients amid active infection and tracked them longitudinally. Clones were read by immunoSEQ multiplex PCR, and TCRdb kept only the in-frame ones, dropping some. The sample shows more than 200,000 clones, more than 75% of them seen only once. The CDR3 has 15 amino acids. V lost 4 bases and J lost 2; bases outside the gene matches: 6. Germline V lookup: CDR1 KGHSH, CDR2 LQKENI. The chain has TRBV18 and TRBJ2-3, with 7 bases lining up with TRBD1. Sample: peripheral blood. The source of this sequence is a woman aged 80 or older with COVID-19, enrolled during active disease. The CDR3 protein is CASSRRTGSTDTQYF. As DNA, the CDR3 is TGTGCCAGCTCACGGCGGACAGGATCCACAGATACGCAGTATTTT.